These 5 T cell receptor beta chains came from one sample sequenced in a study of spatial heterogeneity in lung cancer. Study-wide points: Higher tumor mutation counts went along with higher counts of expanded intratumoral alpha and beta TCRs.

TCRdb called the 5' RACE reads again in MiXCR, with one record for every CDR3 protein. This table holds about 2,300 distinct CDR3 sequences, 15% to 20% found once. For these TCRs, the target antigens are not known. Indicated time point: sample taken at primary tumor resection. Material: lung tumor tissue, obtained at surgery. The receptor set was obtained from a male donor with early-stage non-small cell lung cancer.

J is TRBJ1-3 and V is TRBV20-1; no definite D call. The germline V gene has CDR1 DFQATT and CDR2 SNEGSKA (reference sequence). The CDR3 extends over 16 amino acids. Deletions cut 0 bases from V and 0 bases from J, with 12 bases between. CDR3 nucleotide sequence: TGCAGTGCTAGAGATCCCAGCGGAAGCTCTGGAAACACCATATATTTT. Amino acids: CSARDPSGSSGNTIYF.

Sample share makes this clonotype medium-sized. CDR3 region: CASSYGAEYSNQPQHF. The CDR3 region has the DNA TGTGCCAGCAGTTACGGGGCAGAATATAGCAATCAGCCCCAGCATTTT. This chain connects TRBV6-2 or TRBV6-3 to TRBJ1-5; a possible D gene is TRBD1 (5 bases). This CDR3 comprises 16 residues. Germline lookup yields CDR1 MNHEY and CDR2 SVGEGT. V lost 2 bases to trimming and J lost 0 bases, with 11 bases between them.

In its sample, this clonotype ranks as medium-sized (0.01 to 0.1%). The chain couples TRBV27 to TRBJ2-1, with 9 bases aligning to TRBD2. CDR3 size: 15 residues. Germline values: CDR1 MNHEY, CDR2 SMNVEV (reference sequence). Trimming took 7 bases from V and 9 from J; bases not matched to a gene: 13. Here the CDR3 DNA reads TGTGCCAGCAACCCACAGGGCCCGGGACTAGCTGAGCAGTTCTTC. Protein sequence: CASNPQGPGLAEQFF.

By share of the sample, this clonotype is medium-sized. The chain couples TRBV5-5 to TRBJ2-3; TRBD2 might be the D (6 bases). CDR1 is SGHKS and CDR2 is YYEKEE in the germline V gene (reference sequence). This CDR3 is built from 15 residues. Trimming removed 4 bases at V and 0 bases at J, with 12 bases between. As DNA, the CDR3 is TGTGCCAGCAGCCCCGGGACTTTTAGCACAGATACGCAGTATTTT. Amino acid sequence: CASSPGTFSTDTQYF.

This clonotype is termed medium-sized (0.01 to 0.1%). The chain carries TRBV29-1 and TRBJ2-5; 8 bases agree with TRBD1. CDR1 is SQVTM, CDR2 ANQGSEA, per germline. Losses at the gene ends were 7 bases for V and 1 base for J; bases not matched to a gene: 5. This CDR3 has 13 residues. CDR3 bases: TGCAGCGCCAGGGACAGGAGCCAAGAGACCCAGTACTTC. This sequence encodes CSARDRSQETQYF.